This paragraph reports one TCR beta chain. The same CDR3 is also encoded by other DNA sequences in this sample. The data originate from a study of blood T cell repertoires in COVID-19. This table comes from immunoSEQ multiplex PCR, and its TCRdb copy is limited to in-frame clones, with some not included. The repertoire holds around 130,000 clones, just under 85% seen once, with around 13% in the top ten. CDR1 is KGHSH, CDR2 LQKENI, per germline. Trimming left V 3 bases short and J 0 bases short, with 8 bases between. The CDR3 is 14 residues long. The TCR sequence derives from a human donor in a cohort sampled during active COVID-19. Sequenced material: peripheral blood. The chain employs TRBV18 and TRBJ1-2, with D possibly being TRBD1 (6 bases). Written as DNA, the CDR3 is TGTGCCAGCTCACCCGACAGGTCTAACTATGGCTACACCTTC. Translation gives CASSPDRSNYGYTF.